The 21 T cell receptor beta chains listed next were all sequenced from one sample in a study of T cell responses to AZD1222 COVID-19 vaccine. The protocol was immunoSEQ multiplex PCR, while the TCRdb copy is restricted to in-frame clones and leaves out a portion. The repertoire holds just over 30,000 clones, with 70% to 90% as singletons. The sequencing here drew on peripheral blood, taken 28 days after the second AZD1222 dose. Receptors originate from an adult who received the AZD1222 COVID-19 vaccine.

This sequence joins TRBV28 and TRBJ2-4; the match to TRBD1 covers 10 bases. Per germline, CDR1 MDHEN and CDR2 SYDVKM. V dropped 5 bases and J dropped 7; count of bases not matched to a gene: 8. The CDR3 spans 15 residues. CDR3 residues: CASSQFGTGANIQYF. The CDR3 DNA reads as TGTGCCAGCAGTCAGTTCGGGACAGGGGCGAACATTCAGTACTTC.

The chain is built from TRBV12-3 or TRBV12-4 and TRBJ1-1; no definite D call. The V and J ends lost 3 bases and 4 bases respectively, with 9 bases between them. This CDR3 has 13 amino acids. CDR3 DNA sequence: TGTGCCAGCAGTTTTGGCGGAAGCACTGAAGCTTTCTTT. It translates to CASSFGGSTEAFF.

Remarks on this clone: One end of the junction does not line up with germline, which may come from a read error. The chain combines TRBV12-3 or TRBV12-4 with TRBJ1-2; no reliable D call. CDR3 size: 12 residues. The CDR3 here is CASSFGRTPLYF. CDR3 bases: TGTGCCAGCAGTTTCGGAAGGACCCCTCTTTACTTC.

V gene TRBV4-2 combines with J gene TRBJ2-7, with unresolved D. The CDR3 totals 12 residues. Germline V gene data show CDR1 as LGHNA and CDR2 as YNFKEQ. Trimming took 0 bases from V and 5 from J, leaving 5 bases between them. The chain's CDR3 is CASSQDGHEQYF. The CDR3 region has the DNA TGTGCCAGCAGCCAAGATGGACACGAGCAGTACTTC.

This rearrangement joins TRBV12-3 or TRBV12-4 to TRBJ2-1; D unresolved. This CDR3 region has 11 residues. CDR3 sequence: CADGRNNEQFF. CDR3 nucleotide sequence: TGTGCTGATGGAAGGAACAATGAGCAGTTCTTC.

The gene calls are TRBV4-2 and TRBJ2-4; D possibly corresponds to TRBD1 (6 bases). CDR3 length: 15 amino acids. CDR1 is LGHNA and CDR2 is YNFKEQ in the germline V gene. Trimming took off 0 bases at V and 3 bases at J, with 9 bases between the two ends. The CDR3 bases are TGTGCCAGCAGCCAAGAGTGGACAGTCAAAAACATTCAGTACTTC. Amino acids: CASSQEWTVKNIQYF.

This clone was counted a few times. V gene TRBV19 combines with J gene TRBJ1-2, with 8 bases that match TRBD1. Trimming removed 3 bases from V and 4 bases from J; junction bases left unmatched: 7. This CDR3 region has 15 residues. Germline V gene lookup returns CDR1 LNHDA and CDR2 SQIVND (reference sequence). This chain's CDR3 is CASSIGGQALYGYTF. The CDR3 DNA follows: TGTGCCAGTAGTATCGGGGGACAGGCCCTCTATGGCTACACCTTC.

In this sample, this clone is medium-sized. The chain combines TRBV7-9 with TRBJ1-1, with a weak D call TRBD1 (5 bases). CDR1 is SEHNR and CDR2 is FQNEAQ in the germline V gene (reference sequence). V dropped 1 base and J dropped 0 bases, with 15 bases sitting between them. This CDR3 contains 17 residues. CDR3 coding DNA: TGTGCCAGCAGCTTAGACCCGGGACGGGGTATGAACACTGAAGCTTTCTTT. Translated, it gives CASSLDPGRGMNTEAFF.

The J gene is TRBJ1-6, the V gene TRBV19; a weak D match, TRBD1 (5 bases). V was cut by 3 bases and J by 9 bases, with 24 bases left in between. This CDR3 is 18 amino acids long. The V gene's germline CDR1 is LNHDA and CDR2 SQIVND (reference sequence). The DNA of the CDR3 is TGTGCCAGTAGTATTGGGGCTTCGGCAGGCGTAATGAGTTCACCCCTCCACTTT. Its protein product is CASSIGASAGVMSSPLHF.

The rearrangement uses TRBV6-1 and TRBJ2-3, with 8 positions matching TRBD2. In germline, CDR1 is MNHNS, CDR2 SASEGT. The CDR3 has 14 residues. Trimming at V came to 4 bases and at J to 1 base, leaving 1 base not matched to a gene. CDR3 residues: CASSGAGGTDTQYF. The CDR3, as DNA: TGTGCCAGCAGTGGAGCGGGGGGCACAGATACGCAGTATTTT.

The CDR3 here is CASSPGSSYNEQFF. CDR3 nucleotides: TGTGCCAGCAGCCCCGGGAGCTCCTACAATGAGCAGTTCTTC. The chain has TRBV5-5 and TRBJ2-1, with a possible D match to TRBD2 (6 bases). The length of the CDR3 is 14 residues. The V gene's germline CDR1 is SGHKS and CDR2 YYEKEE (reference sequence). Trimming pared 4 bases from V and 0 bases from J, leaving 8 bases between.

In its sample, this clone was seen once. V and J are TRBV21-1 and TRBJ2-7; the table's D call, TRBD2, was not checked against the DNA. TRBV21-1 is annotated as a pseudogene. The CDR3 contains 16 residues. CDR3 in DNA: TGTGCCAGCAGCAAAGGACGCCGGGATCCTCGGTACGAGCAGTACTTC. Amino acids: CASSKGRRDPRYEQYF.

The chain is built from TRBV23-1 and TRBJ2-2; tentatively, D is TRBD2 (5 bases). TRBV23-1 is annotated as an ORF whose role is uncertain. The CDR3 consists of 18 residues. V was clipped by 11 bases and J by 0 bases, with 25 bases between them. The CDR3 nucleotides are TGCGCCTCAGACGACAATCGGAGCGGCAACGCGAACACCGGGGAGCTGTTTTTT. It yields the protein CASDDNRSGNANTGELFF.

V is TRBV5-8 and J is TRBJ2-3, with a tentative D call TRBD1 (5 bases). V lost 3 bases and J lost 6, with 17 bases in between. This CDR3 spans 15 amino acids. Germline CDR1 and CDR2: SGHTS and YDEGEE. The CDR3 bases are TGTGCCAGCAGCTCCCGACAGATCCTTATGGATACGCAGTATTTT. Translating gives CASSSRQILMDTQYF.

This chain joins TRBV14 and TRBJ2-5; D is undetermined. CDR3 size: 15 residues. Trimming pared 0 bases from V and 2 bases from J, leaving 10 bases between. Germline V gene lookup returns CDR1 SGHDN and CDR2 FVKESK. In DNA form, the CDR3 reads TGTGCCAGCAGCCAAGAGAAGGCGTCTCAAGAGACCCAGTACTTC. Protein sequence: CASSQEKASQETQYF.

The count of this clone is one. V gene TRBV28 combines with J gene TRBJ2-7; D is unresolved. This CDR3 is 15 amino acids long. Trimming left V 3 bases short and J 3 bases short, with 15 bases between. Germline CDR1 is MDHEN and CDR2 is SYDVKM. The CDR3 reads CASSFSFRSDYEQYF. The CDR3 DNA sequence: TGTGCCAGCAGTTTTTCGTTCAGGAGTGACTACGAGCAGTACTTC.

V is TRBV19 and J is TRBJ2-7; D is perhaps TRBD1 (5 bases). The ends were cut back, 5 bases at V and 1 base at J, with 18 bases in the middle. The germline gives CDR1 LNHDA, CDR2 SQIVND (reference sequence). The CDR3 is made up of 16 amino acids. The chain's CDR3 is CASSGSGCKWSYEQYF. In DNA, the CDR3 is TGTGCCAGTAGTGGGTCAGGGTGTAAATGGTCCTACGAGCAGTACTTC.

This chain connects TRBV30 to TRBJ1-1; D remains ambiguous. Germline V gives CDR1 GTSNPN, CDR2 SVGIG (reference sequence). This CDR3 is 15 amino acids long. Between the trimmed V and J ends, which lost 3 bases and 1 base, there was a span of 15 bases. CDR3 bases: TGTGCCTGGAGATTAAACCGGGCTTCGAACACTGAAGCTTTCTTT. Its translation is CAWRLNRASNTEAFF.

This chain uses TRBV6-4 with TRBJ2-3, with 9 bases aligning to TRBD2. Germline CDR1 is MRHNA and CDR2 is SNTAGT. V shed 3 bases, J shed 6 bases, and the junction held 4 bases outside the gene matches. This CDR3 comprises 14 residues. The CDR3 DNA is TGTGCCAGCAGTGAAGCGGGGGGTACGGATACGCAGTATTTT. Its protein is CASSEAGGTDTQYF.

The genes are TRBV5-1 and TRBJ1-2; D possibly corresponds to TRBD1 (6 bases). Germline loops: CDR1 SGHRS, CDR2 YFSETQ. The V end lost 4 bases, the J end lost 0 bases, and 16 bases lay between the germline ends. CDR3 length: 16 amino acids. CDR3 sequence reads: CASSGGQQNSNYGYTF. The CDR3 DNA reads as TGCGCCAGCAGCGGAGGACAGCAAAACTCTAACTATGGCTACACCTTC.

This rearrangement joins TRBV6-6 to TRBJ2-7, with 7 bases lining up with TRBD2. The CDR3 extends over 16 amino acids. Germline V gene data show CDR1 as MNHNY and CDR2 as SVGAGI (reference sequence). The ends lost 6 bases at V and 6 bases at J; junction bases unmatched: 17. As DNA, the CDR3 is TGTGCCAGCAGGACAACGGAAGGCAGCGGGGCAAGCGAGCAGTACTTC. This gives the protein CASRTTEGSGASEQYF.